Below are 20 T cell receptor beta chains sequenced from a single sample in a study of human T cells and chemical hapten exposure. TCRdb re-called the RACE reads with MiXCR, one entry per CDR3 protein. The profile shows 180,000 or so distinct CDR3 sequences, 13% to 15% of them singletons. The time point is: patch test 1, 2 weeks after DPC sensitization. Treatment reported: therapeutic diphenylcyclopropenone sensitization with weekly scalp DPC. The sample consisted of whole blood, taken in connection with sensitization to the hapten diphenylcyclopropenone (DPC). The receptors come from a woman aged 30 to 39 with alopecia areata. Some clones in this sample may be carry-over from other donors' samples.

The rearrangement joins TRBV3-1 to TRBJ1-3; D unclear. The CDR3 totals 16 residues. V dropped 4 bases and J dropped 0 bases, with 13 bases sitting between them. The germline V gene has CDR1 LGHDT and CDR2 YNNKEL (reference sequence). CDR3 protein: CASSRESQSSGNTIYF. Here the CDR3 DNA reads TGTGCCAGCAGCCGCGAATCTCAGAGCTCTGGAAACACCATATATTTT.

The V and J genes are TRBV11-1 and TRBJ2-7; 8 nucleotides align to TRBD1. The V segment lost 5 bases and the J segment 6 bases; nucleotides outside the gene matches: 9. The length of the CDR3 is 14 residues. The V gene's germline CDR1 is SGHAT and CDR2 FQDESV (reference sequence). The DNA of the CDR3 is TGTGCCAGCAGCCAAAGGGACAGGTTCGGCGAGCAGTACTTC. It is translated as CASSQRDRFGEQYF.

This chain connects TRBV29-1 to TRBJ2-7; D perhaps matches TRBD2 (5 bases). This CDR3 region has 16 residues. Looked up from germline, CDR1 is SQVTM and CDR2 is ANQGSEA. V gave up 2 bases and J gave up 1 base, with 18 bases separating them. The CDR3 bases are TGCAGCGTTGAAAAATCCGGACTCTCCGAATCCTACGAGCAGTACTTC. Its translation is CSVEKSGLSESYEQYF.

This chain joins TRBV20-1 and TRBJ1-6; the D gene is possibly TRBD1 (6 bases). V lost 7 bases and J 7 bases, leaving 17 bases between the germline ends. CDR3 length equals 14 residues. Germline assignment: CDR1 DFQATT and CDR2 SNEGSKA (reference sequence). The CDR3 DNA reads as TGCAGTGTCGGGACAAGGGGAGGGAATTCACCCCTCCACTTT. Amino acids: CSVGTRGGNSPLHF.

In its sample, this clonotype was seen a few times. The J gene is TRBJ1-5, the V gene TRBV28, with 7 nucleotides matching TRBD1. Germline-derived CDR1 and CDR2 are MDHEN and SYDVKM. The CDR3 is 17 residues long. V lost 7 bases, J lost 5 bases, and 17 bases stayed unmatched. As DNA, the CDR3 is TGTGCCAGCACCCTAAGGGGCAGAGGGGGCGCCCATCAGCCCCAGCATTTT. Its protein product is CASTLRGRGGAHQPQHF.

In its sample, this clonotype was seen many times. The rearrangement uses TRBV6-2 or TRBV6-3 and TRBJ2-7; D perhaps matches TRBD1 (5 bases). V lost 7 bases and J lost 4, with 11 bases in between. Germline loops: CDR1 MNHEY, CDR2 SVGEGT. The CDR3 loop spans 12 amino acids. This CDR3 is CASTDTRYEQYF. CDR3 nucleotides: TGTGCCAGCACGGACACCAGATACGAGCAGTACTTC.

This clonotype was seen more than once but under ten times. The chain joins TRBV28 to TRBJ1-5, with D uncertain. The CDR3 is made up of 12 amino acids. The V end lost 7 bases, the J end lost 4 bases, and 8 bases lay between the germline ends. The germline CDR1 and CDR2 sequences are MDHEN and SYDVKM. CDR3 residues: CASTGPNQPQHF. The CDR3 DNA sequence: TGTGCCAGCACAGGACCGAATCAGCCCCAGCATTTT.

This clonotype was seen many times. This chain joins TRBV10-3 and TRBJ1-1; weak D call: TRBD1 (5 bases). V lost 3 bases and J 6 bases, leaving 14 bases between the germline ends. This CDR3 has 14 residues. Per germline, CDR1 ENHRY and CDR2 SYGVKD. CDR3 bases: TGTGCCATCAGTGAAGAAAGTCGGGGCCCTGAAGCTTTCTTT. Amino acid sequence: CAISEESRGPEAFF.

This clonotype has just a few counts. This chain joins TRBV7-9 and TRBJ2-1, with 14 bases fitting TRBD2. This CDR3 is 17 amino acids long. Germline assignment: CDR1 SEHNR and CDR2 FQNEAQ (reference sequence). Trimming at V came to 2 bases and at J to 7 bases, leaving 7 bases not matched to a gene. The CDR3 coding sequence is TGTGCCAGCAGCTTACGCCGACTAGCGGGAGGGCCGAATGAGCAGTTCTTC. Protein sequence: CASSLRRLAGGPNEQFF.

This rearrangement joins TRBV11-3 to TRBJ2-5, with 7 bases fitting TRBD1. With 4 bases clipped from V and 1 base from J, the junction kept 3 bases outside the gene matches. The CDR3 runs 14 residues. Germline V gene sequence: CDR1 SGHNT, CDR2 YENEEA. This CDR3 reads CASSWDRAQETQYF. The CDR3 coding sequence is TGTGCCAGCAGCTGGGACAGAGCCCAAGAGACCCAGTACTTC.

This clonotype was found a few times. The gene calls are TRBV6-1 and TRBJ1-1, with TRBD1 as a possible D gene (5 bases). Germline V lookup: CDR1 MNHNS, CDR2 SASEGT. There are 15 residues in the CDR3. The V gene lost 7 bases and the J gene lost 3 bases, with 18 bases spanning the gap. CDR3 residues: CASTPRWGTDTEAFF. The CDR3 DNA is TGTGCCAGCACCCCTCGATGGGGGACCGACACTGAAGCTTTCTTT.

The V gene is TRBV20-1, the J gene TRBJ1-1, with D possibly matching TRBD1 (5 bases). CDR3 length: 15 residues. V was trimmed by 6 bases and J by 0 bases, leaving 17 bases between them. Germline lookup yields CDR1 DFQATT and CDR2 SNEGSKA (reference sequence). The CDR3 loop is CSASPPDRMNTEAFF. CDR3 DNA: TGCAGTGCCTCACCCCCTGACAGAATGAACACTGAAGCTTTCTTT.

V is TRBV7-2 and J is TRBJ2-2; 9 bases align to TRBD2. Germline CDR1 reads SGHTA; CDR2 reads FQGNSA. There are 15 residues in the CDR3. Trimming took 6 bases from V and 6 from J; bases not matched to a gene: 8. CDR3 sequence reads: CASSLPSSGAGELFF. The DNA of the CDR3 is TGTGCCAGCAGTCTTCCGTCTAGCGGGGCCGGGGAGCTGTTTTTT.

CDR3 bases: TGCGCCAGCAGCCAAGATCCCAGATCTGGAAACACCATATATTTT. It specifies CASSQDPRSGNTIYF. The V gene is TRBV4-1, the J gene TRBJ1-3; unclear D gene. Germline loops: CDR1 MGHRA, CDR2 YSYEKL. The CDR3 is 15 amino acids. V shed 0 bases and J shed 1 base, with 7 bases lying between them.

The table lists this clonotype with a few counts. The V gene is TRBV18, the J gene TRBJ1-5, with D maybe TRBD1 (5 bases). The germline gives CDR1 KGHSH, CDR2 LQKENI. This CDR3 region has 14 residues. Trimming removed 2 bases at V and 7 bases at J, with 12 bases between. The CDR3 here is CASSPTAGQQPQHF. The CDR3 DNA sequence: TGTGCCAGCTCACCAACGGCAGGGCAGCAGCCCCAGCATTTT.

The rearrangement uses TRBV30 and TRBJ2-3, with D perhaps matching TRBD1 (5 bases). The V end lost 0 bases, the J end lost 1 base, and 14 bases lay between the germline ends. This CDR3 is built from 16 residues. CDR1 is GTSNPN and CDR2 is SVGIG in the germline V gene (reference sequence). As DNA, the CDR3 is TGTGCCTGGAGTGTAGGACACGTTAAGGGCACAGATACGCAGTATTTT. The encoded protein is CAWSVGHVKGTDTQYF.

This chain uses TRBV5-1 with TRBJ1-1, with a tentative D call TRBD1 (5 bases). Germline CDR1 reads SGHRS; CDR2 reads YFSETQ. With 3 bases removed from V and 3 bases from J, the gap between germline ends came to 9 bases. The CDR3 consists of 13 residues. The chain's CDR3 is CASSWGRHTEAFF. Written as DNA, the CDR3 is TGCGCCAGCAGCTGGGGACGCCACACTGAAGCTTTCTTT.

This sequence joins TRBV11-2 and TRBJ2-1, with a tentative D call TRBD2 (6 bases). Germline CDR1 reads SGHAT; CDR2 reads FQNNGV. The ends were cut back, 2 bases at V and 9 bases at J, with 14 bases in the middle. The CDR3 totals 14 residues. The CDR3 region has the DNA TGTGCCAGCAGCTTACAGAGGCCGGGGGTTGAGCAGTTCTTC. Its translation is CASSLQRPGVEQFF.

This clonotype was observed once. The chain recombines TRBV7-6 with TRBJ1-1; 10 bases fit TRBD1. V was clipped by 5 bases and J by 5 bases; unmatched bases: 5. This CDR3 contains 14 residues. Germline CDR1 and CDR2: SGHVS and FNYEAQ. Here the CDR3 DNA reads TGTGCCAGCAGCCGCGGGACAGGGGAAACTGAAGCTTTCTTT. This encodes CASSRGTGETEAFF.

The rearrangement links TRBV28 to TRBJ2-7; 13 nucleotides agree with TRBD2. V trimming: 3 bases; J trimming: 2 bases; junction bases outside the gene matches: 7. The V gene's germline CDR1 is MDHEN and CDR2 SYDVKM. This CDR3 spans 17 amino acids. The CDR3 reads CASSFNGLAGAPYEQYF. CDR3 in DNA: TGTGCCAGCAGTTTCAATGGACTAGCGGGAGCCCCCTACGAGCAGTACTTC.